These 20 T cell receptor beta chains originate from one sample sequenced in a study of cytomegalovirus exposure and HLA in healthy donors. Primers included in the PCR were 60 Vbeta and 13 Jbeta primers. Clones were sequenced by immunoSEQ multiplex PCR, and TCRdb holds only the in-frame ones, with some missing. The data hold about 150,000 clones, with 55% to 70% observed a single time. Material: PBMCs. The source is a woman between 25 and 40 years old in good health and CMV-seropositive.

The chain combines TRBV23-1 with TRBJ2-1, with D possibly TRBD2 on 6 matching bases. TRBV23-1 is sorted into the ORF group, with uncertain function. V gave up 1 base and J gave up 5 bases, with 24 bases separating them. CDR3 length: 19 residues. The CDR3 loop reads CASSQLINAGGNENNEQFF. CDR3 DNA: TGCGCCAGCAGTCAATTAATCAACGCCGGCGGGAACGAGAACAATGAGCAGTTCTTC.

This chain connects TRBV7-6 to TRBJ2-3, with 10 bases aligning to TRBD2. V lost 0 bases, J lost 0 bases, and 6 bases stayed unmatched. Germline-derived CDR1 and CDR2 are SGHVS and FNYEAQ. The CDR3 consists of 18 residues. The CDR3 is CASSLAAVAGGSTDTQYF. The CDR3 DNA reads TGTGCCAGCAGCTTAGCGGCGGTAGCGGGGGGCAGCACAGATACGCAGTATTTT.

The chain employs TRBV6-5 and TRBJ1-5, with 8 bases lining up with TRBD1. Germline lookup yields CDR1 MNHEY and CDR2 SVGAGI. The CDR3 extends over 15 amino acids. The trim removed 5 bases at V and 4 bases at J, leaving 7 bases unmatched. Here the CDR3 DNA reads TGTGCCAGCAGTCTCGACAGGGGAGCTAATCAGCCCCAGCATTTT. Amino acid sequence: CASSLDRGANQPQHF.

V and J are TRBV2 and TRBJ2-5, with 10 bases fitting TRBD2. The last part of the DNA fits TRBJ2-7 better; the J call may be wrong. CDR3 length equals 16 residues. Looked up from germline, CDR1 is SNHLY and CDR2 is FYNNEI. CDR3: CASSEASAGGIYEQYF. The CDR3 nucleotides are TGTGCCAGCAGTGAAGCATCAGCGGGAGGGATCTACGAGCAGTACTTC.

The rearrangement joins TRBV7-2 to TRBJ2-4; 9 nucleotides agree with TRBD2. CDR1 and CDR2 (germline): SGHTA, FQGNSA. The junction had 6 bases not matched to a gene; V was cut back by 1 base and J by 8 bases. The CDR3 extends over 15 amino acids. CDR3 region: CASSLGLAGWDIQYF. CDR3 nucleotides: TGTGCCAGCAGCTTAGGGCTAGCGGGGTGGGACATTCAGTACTTC.

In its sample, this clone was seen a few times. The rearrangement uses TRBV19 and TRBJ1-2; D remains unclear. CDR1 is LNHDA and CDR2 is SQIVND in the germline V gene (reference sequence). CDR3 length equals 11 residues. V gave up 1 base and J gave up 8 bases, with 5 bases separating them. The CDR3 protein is CASSIGEGYTF. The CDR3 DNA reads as TGTGCCAGTAGTATAGGCGAGGGCTACACCTTC.

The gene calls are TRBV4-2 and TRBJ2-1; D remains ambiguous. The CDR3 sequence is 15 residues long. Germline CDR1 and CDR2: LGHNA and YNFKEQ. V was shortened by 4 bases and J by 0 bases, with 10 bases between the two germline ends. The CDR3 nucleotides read TGTGCCAGCAGCCCGATAGAAAGCTCCTACAATGAGCAGTTCTTC. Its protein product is CASSPIESSYNEQFF.

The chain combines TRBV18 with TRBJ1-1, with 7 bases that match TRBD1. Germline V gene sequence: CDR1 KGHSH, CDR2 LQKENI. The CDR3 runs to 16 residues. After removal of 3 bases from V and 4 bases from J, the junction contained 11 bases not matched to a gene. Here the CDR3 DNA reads TGTGCCAGCTCACCCCGTTCGGGGACAGAGCCCACTGAAGCTTTCTTT. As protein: CASSPRSGTEPTEAFF.

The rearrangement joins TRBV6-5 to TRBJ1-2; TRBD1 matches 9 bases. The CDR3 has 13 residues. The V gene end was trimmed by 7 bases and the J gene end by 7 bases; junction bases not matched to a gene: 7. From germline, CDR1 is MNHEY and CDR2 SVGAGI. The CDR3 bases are TGTGCCAGCAACCAAGGACAGGGGACTGGCTACACCTTC. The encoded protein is CASNQGQGTGYTF.

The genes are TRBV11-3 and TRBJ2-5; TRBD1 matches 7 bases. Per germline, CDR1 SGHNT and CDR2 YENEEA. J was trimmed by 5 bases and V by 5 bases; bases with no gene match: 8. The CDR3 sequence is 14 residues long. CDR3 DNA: TGTGCCAGCAGCGGGACGACAGGGCGGGAGACCCAGTACTTC. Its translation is CASSGTTGRETQYF.

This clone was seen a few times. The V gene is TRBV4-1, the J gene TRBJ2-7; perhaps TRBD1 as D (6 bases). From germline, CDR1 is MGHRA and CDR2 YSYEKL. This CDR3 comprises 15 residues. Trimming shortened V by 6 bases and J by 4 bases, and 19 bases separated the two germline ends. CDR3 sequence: CASSLTSGAVYEQYF. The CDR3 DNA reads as TGCGCCAGCAGTCTCACGTCAGGGGCAGTTTACGAGCAGTACTTC.

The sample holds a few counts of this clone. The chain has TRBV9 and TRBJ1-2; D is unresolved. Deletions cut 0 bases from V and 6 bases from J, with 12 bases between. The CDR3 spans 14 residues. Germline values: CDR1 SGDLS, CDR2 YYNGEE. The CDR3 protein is CASSVGVEINGYTF. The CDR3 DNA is TGTGCCAGCAGCGTAGGAGTCGAGATTAATGGCTACACCTTC.

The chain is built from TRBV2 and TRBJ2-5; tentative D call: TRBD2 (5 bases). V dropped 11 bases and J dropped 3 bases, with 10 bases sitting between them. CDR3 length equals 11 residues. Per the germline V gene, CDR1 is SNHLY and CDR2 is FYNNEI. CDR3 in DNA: TGTGCCCTAGCCGGGGAAGAGACCCAGTACTTC. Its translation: CALAGEETQYF.

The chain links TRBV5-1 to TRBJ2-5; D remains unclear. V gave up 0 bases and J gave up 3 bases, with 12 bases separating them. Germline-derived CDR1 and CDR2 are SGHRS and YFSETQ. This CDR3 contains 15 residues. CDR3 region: CASSLERQGEETQYF. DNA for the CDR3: TGCGCCAGCAGCTTGGAACGGCAAGGAGAAGAGACCCAGTACTTC. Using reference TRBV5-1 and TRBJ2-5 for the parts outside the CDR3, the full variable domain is KAGVTQTPRYLIKTRGQQVTLSCSPISGHRSVSWYQQTPGQGLQFLFEYFSETQRNKGNFPGRFSGRQFSNSRSEMNVSTLELGDSALYLCASSLERQGEETQYFGPGTRLLVL.

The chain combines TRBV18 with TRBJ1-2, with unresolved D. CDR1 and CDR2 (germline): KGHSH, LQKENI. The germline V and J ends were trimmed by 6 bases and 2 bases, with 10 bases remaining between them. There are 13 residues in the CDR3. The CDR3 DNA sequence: TGTGCCAGCTCCCTCGGAGCAAACTATGGCTACACCTTC. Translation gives CASSLGANYGYTF.

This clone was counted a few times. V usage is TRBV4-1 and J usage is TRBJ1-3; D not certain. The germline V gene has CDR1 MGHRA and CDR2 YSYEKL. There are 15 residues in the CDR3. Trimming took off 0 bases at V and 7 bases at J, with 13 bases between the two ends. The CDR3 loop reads CASSQDRWLRNTIYF. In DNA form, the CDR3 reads TGCGCCAGCAGCCAAGATCGTTGGCTGAGGAACACCATATATTTT.

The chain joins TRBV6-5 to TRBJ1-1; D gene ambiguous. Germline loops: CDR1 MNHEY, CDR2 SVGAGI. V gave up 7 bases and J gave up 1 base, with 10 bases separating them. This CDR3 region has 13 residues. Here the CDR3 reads CASIKAENTEAFF. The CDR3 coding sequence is TGTGCCAGCATCAAAGCTGAGAACACTGAAGCTTTCTTT.

The CDR3 nucleotides read TGTGCCAGCAGCCTAGGCCTAGCCCCAATGAAGACCCAGTACTTC. Translation gives CASSLGLAPMKTQYF. The V and J genes are TRBV6-5 and TRBJ2-5; tentatively, D is TRBD2 (5 bases). V lost 6 bases and J lost 6, with 20 bases in between. The germline V gene encodes CDR1 MNHEY and CDR2 SVGAGI. The length of the CDR3 is 15 residues.

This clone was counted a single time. CDR3: CASSLSVAGGRETQYF. In DNA form, the CDR3 reads TGTGCCAGCAGCTTGAGCGTGGCGGGGGGCAGAGAGACCCAGTACTTC. The chain recombines TRBV5-6 with TRBJ2-5; 8 nucleotides match TRBD2. CDR3 length: 16 residues. Per germline, CDR1 SGHDT and CDR2 YYEEEE. The trim removed 1 base at V and 4 bases at J, leaving 9 bases unmatched.

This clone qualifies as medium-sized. CDR3 sequence (DNA): TGCGCCAGCAGCCTGGTCGGGGGGACTGGCCCGAACACCGGGGAGCTGTTTTTT. Translated: CASSLVGGTGPNTGELFF. V and J are TRBV5-1 and TRBJ2-2; 7 bases match TRBD2. V shed 4 bases, J shed 0 bases, and the junction held 12 bases outside the gene matches. This CDR3 is built from 18 residues. Germline CDR1 is SGHRS and CDR2 is YFSETQ.